This entry describes one T cell receptor beta chain. This clone has just a few counts. What antigen it recognizes has not been identified. Per-nucleotide qualities are absent, and no much larger clonotype sits a single base away. Each donor gave one peripheral blood draw, approximately 100 mL on average, collected into heparinised tubes. Using a panel that included CD45RO, CCR7, CD25, CD127, CD95 and CD27, naive, central memory, regulatory and stem cell-like memory CD4+ T cells were sorted on a BD FACSAria II. Purity was above 95% for every sorted population. Right away, PBMCs were isolated by Lymphoprep density gradient centrifugation and were stained directly, with no culture step. So that batch effects would be minimized, each experiment stained and sorted samples in pairs, pairing one healthy donor with one patient. The sample comes from a study of beta chain features in type 1 diabetes (dated by TCRdb to between 2018 and 2020). Notes on the research overall: No differences in mean age, gender distribution, total cell number or subset yield were found between patients and healthy donors. A total of 107,917,701 sorted cells were examined across all samples, and RNA yield correlated strongly with the number of cells per subset. The study compared the TCRB repertoires of sorted circulating CD4+ T cell subsets in recently diagnosed type 1 diabetes patients with those in matched healthy donors. Naive and central memory subsets were obtained from all 28 donors, but regulatory and stem cell-like memory subsets were isolated from only 8 patients and about eight healthy donors.

For CDR1 and CDR2, the germline V gene lists SQVTM and ANQGSEA. V gives up 7 bases and J gives up 8 bases, and the segment between their germline ends measures 14 bases. The CDR3 sequence holds 11 residues, the cysteine and phenylalanine included. The DNA shown is the 33-base CDR3, in frame from base 1. The investigation overall reported the following: The naive, central memory and regulatory TCRB repertoires appeared to resemble one another more closely among patients than among healthy donors. Shorter templates might be favored by PCR, yet because patient and control samples were amplified and corrected together, any such skew would affect both groups equally. HLA sub-analyses involved small numbers of individuals, so any influence of HLA type on TCRB rearrangement remained unresolved. In all four CD4+ subsets, TCRB CDR3 length was moderately but significantly shorter in type 1 diabetes patients. At VDJ recombination sites, patients with type 1 diabetes made fewer insertions and deleted more nucleotides, a pattern implying thymic rearrangement abnormalities. Because cDNA was sequenced instead of genomic DNA, highly expressing activated cells could be over-represented, though the groups showed no difference in activation or CD3 levels.

The entire amount of isolated RNA was reverse transcribed using the High Capacity cDNA Reverse Transcription Kit, so the sequenced TCRB transcripts were expressed ones. Naive, central memory and regulatory T cell samples underwent deep immunoSEQ sequencing, averaging around 3.6 million total reads per sample. After sorted cells were lysed in RLT buffer, RNA was extracted with DNase-treated RNeasy Micro or Mini kits, with the choice depending on cell number. Each cell subset was processed on its own to prevent cross-contamination, while patient and healthy donor samples were processed together. The immunoSEQ multiplex PCR was used to amplify TCRB sequences from cDNA, generating 87-bp fragments that spanned the CDR3 region. Sequencing of the amplicons was performed on the Illumina HiSeq platform. Regarding the original processing steps: PCR bias was corrected computationally using synthetic template baselines, and reads within Hamming distance 2 were collapsed, with unmergeable singletons discarded. Reads were aligned against IMGT so that V, D and J genes, CDR3 length and insertions or deletions at six rearrangement sites could be assigned. Within each subset, clonotype counts were normalized to the number of sorted cells before true diversity and Gini coefficients were calculated with the tcR R package. The overlap coefficient, calculated on TCRB nucleotide sequences, was used to measure repertoire sharing. As a proxy for the pre-selection repertoire, out-of-frame TCRB sequences from naive cells were analyzed. This immuneACCESS table, as held by TCRdb, lists in-frame sequences with V and J called but not all clones. Of the missing ones, under half trace to an unresolved V gene in checked studies; the others have no known cause. Clone size and the V and J calls come from that table; the DNA yielded D and trimming. Across this sample there are hundreds of thousands of clones, with around 15% seen only once. The ten largest make up just under 0.04% of the sample.

The rearrangement combines TRBV29-1 with TRBJ1-2, with TRBD1 as a weak D call on 6 bases. The sequence was collected from a man between 18 and 35 years old with type 1 diabetes. The sample taken for sequencing was naive CD4+ T cells from blood. Sample cell subset or site, as interpreted from the label and publication: true naive CD4+ T cells. The DNA is TGCAGCGCAGGGGTTATGGCGGGCTACACCTTC. This yields the protein CSAGVMAGYTF.